The entry that follows covers one T cell receptor (beta chain) sequence. The antigen is not known. With V trimmed by 0 bases and J by 10 bases, 15 bases remained unmatched. CDR1 SGHRS and CDR2 YFSETQ come from the germline V gene. This CDR3 contains 18 residues. This sample is part of a study of cytomegalovirus exposure and HLA in healthy donors. At the level of the study: Earlier results showed 90 million to 130 million unique TCR beta sequences derived from roughly 180 million T cells.

There were likely unrecorded immune exposures, though donors were nominally healthy when sampled. Vbeta (60) and Jbeta (13) primers were used in the PCR. TCRdb's table, derived via immunoSEQ multiplex PCR, lists solely in-frame clones and lacks some. The data show some 120,000 clones, with approximately 78% seen just once and under 13% held by the top ten. Study findings and constraints: HLA alleles showed associations with some 15,000 TCR beta sequences in a later analysis, at a 0.05 false discovery rate.

Sequenced input: PBMCs. The V and J genes are TRBV5-1 and TRBJ2-1, with 11 nucleotides matching TRBD2. This clonotype originated in a man aged 25 to 40 in good health and CMV-seropositive. The CDR3 loop is CASSLAGTSGLSGWEQFF. The CDR3 DNA reads as TGCGCCAGCAGCTTGGCCGGGACTAGCGGTCTCTCGGGGTGGGAGCAGTTCTTC.